This T cell receptor beta chain was sequenced for a study of tumor and adjacent non-tumor tissue in lung cancer. A modified ARM-PCR protocol with three rounds of nested PCR amplified TCRbeta. TCRdb reprocessed the multiplex PCR reads with MiXCR, giving one entry per CDR3 protein. The table includes about 90,000 distinct CDR3 sequences, roughly three quarters detected once. The template was RNA from unsorted bulk tissue. This non-tumor lung sample came from over 3 cm beyond the tumor edge. Notes on the study in general: Significantly higher TCR diversity was found in tumor than normal lung.

With respect to this clonotype: Its antigen is as yet unknown.

The sequence was obtained from a woman aged 45-65 years with non-small cell lung cancer. Material: distant non-tumor lung tissue.

Here the CDR3 reads CASCGTEGNQPQHF. Written as DNA, the CDR3 is TGTGCCTCGTGCGGGACCGAGGGCAATCAGCCCCAGCATTTT. The chain couples TRBV30 to TRBJ1-5; D perhaps matches TRBD1 (5 bases). Germline V CDR1 and CDR2: GTSNPN, SVGIG (reference sequence). V lost 7 bases, J lost 2 bases, and 15 bases lay in between. The CDR3 covers 14 residues.